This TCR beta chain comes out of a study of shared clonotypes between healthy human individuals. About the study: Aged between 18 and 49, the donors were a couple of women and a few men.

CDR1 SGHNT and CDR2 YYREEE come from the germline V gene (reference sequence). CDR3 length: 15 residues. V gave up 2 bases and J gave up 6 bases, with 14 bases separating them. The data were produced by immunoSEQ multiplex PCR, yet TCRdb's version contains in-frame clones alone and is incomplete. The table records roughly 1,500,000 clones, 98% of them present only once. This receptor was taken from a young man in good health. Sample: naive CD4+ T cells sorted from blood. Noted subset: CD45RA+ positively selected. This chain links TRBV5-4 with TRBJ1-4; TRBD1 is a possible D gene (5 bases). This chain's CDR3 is CASSFGGGKDEKLFF. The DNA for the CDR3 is TGTGCCAGCAGCTTTGGGGGAGGGAAGGATGAAAAACTGTTTTTT. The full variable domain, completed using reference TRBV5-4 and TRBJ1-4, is ETGVTQSPTHLIKTRGQQVTLRCSSQSGHNTVSWYQQALGQGPQFIFQYYREEENGRGNFPPRFSGLQFPNYSSELNVNALELDDSALYLCASSFGGGKDEKLFFGSGTQLSVL.